The 14 T cell receptor beta chains in this list originate from one sample, sequenced in a study of monozygotic twins with inflammatory bowel disease. TCRdb reprocessed the 5' RACE reads, with one entry per CDR3 protein and no DNA. The sample is made up of hundreds of thousands of distinct CDR3 sequences, and the top ten hold less than 6.5% of it. Material: blood. Source of these receptors: a human donor with ulcerative colitis or Crohn's disease, or a healthy co-twin of an affected twin (not recorded which).

This chain uses TRBV20-1 with TRBJ2-7; with no DNA, the TCRdb D assignment of TRBD1 cannot be verified. The CDR3 has 13 amino acids. Germline CDR1 reads DFQATT; CDR2 reads SNEGSKA (reference sequence). CDR3 amino acids: CSAHRDRGYEQYF.

The chain is built from TRBV27 and TRBJ2-1. This CDR3 has 15 amino acids. The germline V gene encodes CDR1 MNHEY and CDR2 SMNVEV (reference sequence). CDR3 region: CASSLSPISYNEQFF.

V and J are TRBV12-3 or TRBV12-4 and TRBJ2-5. This CDR3 region has 14 residues. This CDR3 is CASSFLMSAETQYF.

The rearrangement links TRBV7-2 to TRBJ2-3; TCRdb selects TRBD2, and the lack of DNA leaves this call unchecked. The CDR3 has 15 residues. Germline V gives CDR1 SGHTA, CDR2 FQGNSA. This CDR3 is CASSSRRASPDTQYF.

This sequence joins TRBV19 and TRBJ1-1; TCRdb's assignment of TRBD1 cannot be checked, as there is no DNA. The germline gives CDR1 LNHDA, CDR2 SQIVND (reference sequence). The CDR3 sequence is 19 residues long. This chain's CDR3 is CASRIDGTGSKGLVTEAFF.

The chain carries TRBV2 and TRBJ1-2. There are 13 residues in the CDR3. Germline values: CDR1 SNHLY, CDR2 FYNNEI. This chain's CDR3 is CASSVRAAVRYTF.

This chain uses TRBV10-2 with TRBJ2-1. This CDR3 is built from 11 residues. The germline CDR1 and CDR2 sequences are WSHSY and SAAADI. This CDR3 is CASSESREQFF.

This chain uses TRBV18 with TRBJ1-1. The CDR3 runs to 13 residues. The germline V gene encodes CDR1 KGHSH and CDR2 LQKENI. The CDR3: CASSPKARTEAFF.

This chain links TRBV2 with TRBJ2-2; TCRdb's assignment of TRBD1 cannot be checked, as there is no DNA. Germline CDR1 and CDR2: SNHLY and FYNNEI. The CDR3 runs to 14 residues. The CDR3: CASSVGQGPGELFF.

The genes are TRBV20-1 and TRBJ2-5; TCRdb's D call, TRBD1, is unchecked because there is no DNA. Germline V gives CDR1 DFQATT, CDR2 SNEGSKA (reference sequence). The CDR3 runs to 12 residues. The CDR3 here is CSKDRAPETQYF.

The rearrangement uses TRBV20-1 and TRBJ2-5; no DNA is available, so the TRBD1 call from TCRdb remains unchecked. CDR1 is DFQATT and CDR2 is SNEGSKA in the germline V gene (reference sequence). The CDR3 covers 13 residues. The CDR3 spells CSAPGQGWETQYF.

Here the CDR3 reads CASSSDRRTQYF. The genes are TRBV10-1 and TRBJ2-5; TCRdb proposes TRBD1, but this gene call is untestable without DNA. Per the germline V gene, CDR1 is WNHNN and CDR2 is SYGVQD (reference sequence). This CDR3 has 12 amino acids.

The chain couples TRBV28 to TRBJ2-1. This CDR3 spans 17 amino acids. The germline V gene has CDR1 MDHEN and CDR2 SYDVKM. CDR3 protein: CASSSPIPVSSYNEQFF. Variable domain in full (rest from reference TRBV28 and TRBJ2-1): DVKVTQSSRYLVKRTGEKVFLECVQDMDHENMFWYRQDPGLGLRLIYFSYDVKMKEKGDIPEGYSVSREKKERFSLILESASTNQTSMYLCASSSPIPVSSYNEQFFGPGTRLTVL.

The CDR3 sequence is CSVDFGNYEQYF. The chain uses TRBV29-1 and TRBJ2-7. This CDR3 region has 12 residues. CDR1 and CDR2 (germline): SQVTM, ANQGSEA.